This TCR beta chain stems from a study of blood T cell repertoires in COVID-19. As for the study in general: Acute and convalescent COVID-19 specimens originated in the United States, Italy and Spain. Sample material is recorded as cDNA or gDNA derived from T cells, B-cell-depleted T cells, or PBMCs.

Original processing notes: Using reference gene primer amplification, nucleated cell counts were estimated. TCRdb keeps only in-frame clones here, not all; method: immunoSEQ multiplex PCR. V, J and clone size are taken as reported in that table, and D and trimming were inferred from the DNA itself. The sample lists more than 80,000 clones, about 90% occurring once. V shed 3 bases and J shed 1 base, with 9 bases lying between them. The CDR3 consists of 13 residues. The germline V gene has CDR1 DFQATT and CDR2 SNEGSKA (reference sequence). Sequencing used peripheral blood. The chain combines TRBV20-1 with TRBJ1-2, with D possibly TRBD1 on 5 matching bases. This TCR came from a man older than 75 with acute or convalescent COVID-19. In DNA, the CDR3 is TGCAGTGCTAGTGCAGGGCTTAACTATGGCTACACCTTC. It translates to CSASAGLNYGYTF.